Following are 8 T cell receptor beta chains from one sample sequenced in a study of T cell changes during pregnancy in multiple sclerosis. Generated by immunoSEQ multiplex PCR, the TCRdb table keeps only in-frame clones and is missing some. The sample records under 90,000 clones, 94% being singletons. This specimen was peripheral blood, taken in the second trimester of pregnancy. The receptor source for this set is a female donor in good health, enrolled as a control in a pregnancy study.

CDR3 residues: CASSRTSVGVDEQFF. The CDR3, as DNA: TGTGCCAGCAGTCGGACTAGCGTAGGGGTGGATGAGCAGTTCTTC. The gene calls are TRBV6-6 and TRBJ2-1; TRBD2 aligns across 9 bases. The CDR3 runs to 15 residues. The germline gives CDR1 MNHNY, CDR2 SVGAGI (reference sequence). Germline trimming cut 5 bases from V and 8 bases from J; bases unmatched to any gene: 10.

J is TRBJ1-1 and V is TRBV19, with a possible D match to TRBD1 (6 bases). Germline V lookup: CDR1 LNHDA, CDR2 SQIVND (reference sequence). Trimming stripped 7 bases from V and 0 bases from J, with 9 bases between. CDR3 size: 13 residues. The CDR3 bases are TGTGCCAGTAAAGCAGGGGTGAACACTGAAGCTTTCTTT. It specifies CASKAGVNTEAFF.

This rearrangement joins TRBV6-5 to TRBJ1-2, with TRBD1 matching over 10 bases. Germline V gene sequence: CDR1 MNHEY, CDR2 SVGAGI. With 8 bases clipped from V and 7 bases from J, the junction kept 7 bases outside the gene matches. This CDR3 has 13 residues. CDR3 amino acids: CASGRTGGFGYTF. The CDR3 nucleotides are TGTGCCAGCGGACGGACAGGGGGATTTGGCTACACCTTC.

This chain joins TRBV11-2 and TRBJ2-3; D gene uncertain. The germline gives CDR1 SGHAT, CDR2 FQNNGV. Trimming took off 5 bases at V and 2 bases at J, with 14 bases between the two ends. This CDR3 comprises 15 residues. For the CDR3, the DNA is TGTGCCAGCAGCGGAAGTGGCAGGCTCACAGATACGCAGTATTTT. It translates to CASSGSGRLTDTQYF.

This clone showed up many times. The rearrangement uses TRBV27 and TRBJ1-1; D perhaps matches TRBD1 (6 bases). The V gene lost 5 bases and the J gene lost 2 bases, with 12 bases spanning the gap. The germline CDR1 and CDR2 sequences are MNHEY and SMNVEV (reference sequence). The CDR3 is 14 residues long. DNA of the CDR3: TGTGCCAGCAGTGGGACAAATATTAACACTGAAGCTTTCTTT. This sequence encodes CASSGTNINTEAFF.

The V call is TRBV28, the J call TRBJ2-7, with TRBD1 matching over 7 bases. The CDR3 is 14 residues long. The germline gives CDR1 MDHEN, CDR2 SYDVKM. Trimming took 7 bases from V and 4 from J; bases not matched to a gene: 10. CDR3 DNA sequence: TGTGCCAGCACCAGGGGGAGCCCTACTTACGAGCAGTACTTC. It codes for CASTRGSPTYEQYF.

The rearrangement joins TRBV10-3 to TRBJ2-1; 9 bases match TRBD2. Trimming at V came to 3 bases and at J to 9 bases, leaving 6 bases not matched to a gene. Looked up from germline, CDR1 is ENHRY and CDR2 is SYGVKD. The CDR3 extends over 14 amino acids. The CDR3 loop reads CAISDSSGKTEQFF. The CDR3 DNA follows: TGTGCCATCAGTGATTCTAGCGGGAAAACTGAGCAGTTCTTC.

This clone was recorded only once. The chain carries TRBV6-5 and TRBJ2-7, with a weak D call TRBD1 (5 bases). V was trimmed by 6 bases and J by 5 bases, leaving 20 bases between them. Per the germline V gene, CDR1 is MNHEY and CDR2 is SVGAGI. The CDR3 spans 15 residues. The CDR3 protein is CASSINLQGPHEQYF. The CDR3 nucleotides read TGTGCCAGCAGCATCAACCTTCAGGGTCCCCACGAGCAGTACTTC.